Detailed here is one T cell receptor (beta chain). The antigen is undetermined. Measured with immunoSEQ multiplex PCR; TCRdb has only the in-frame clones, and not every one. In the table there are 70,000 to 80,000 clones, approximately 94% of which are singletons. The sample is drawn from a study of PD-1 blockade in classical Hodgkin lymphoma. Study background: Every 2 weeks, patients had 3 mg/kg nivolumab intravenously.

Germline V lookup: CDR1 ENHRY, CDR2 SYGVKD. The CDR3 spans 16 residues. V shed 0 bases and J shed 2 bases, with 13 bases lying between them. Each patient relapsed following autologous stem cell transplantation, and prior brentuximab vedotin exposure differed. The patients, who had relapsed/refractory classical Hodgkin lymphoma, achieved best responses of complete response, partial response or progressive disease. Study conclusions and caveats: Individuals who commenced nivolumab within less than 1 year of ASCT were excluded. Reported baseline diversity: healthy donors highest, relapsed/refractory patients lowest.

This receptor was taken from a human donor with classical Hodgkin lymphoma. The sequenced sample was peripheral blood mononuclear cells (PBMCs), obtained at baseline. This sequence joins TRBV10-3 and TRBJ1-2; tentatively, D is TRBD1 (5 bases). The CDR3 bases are TGTGCCATCAGTGAGTCCACTAAGGGGTCCAACTATGGCTACACCTTC. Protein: CAISESTKGSNYGYTF.